This T cell receptor (beta chain) was recovered during a study of shared clonotypes between healthy human individuals. CDR3 length equals 15 residues. V lost 4 bases and J 0 bases, leaving 12 bases between the germline ends. Germline CDR1 is MNHEY and CDR2 is SVGAGI. Study findings and constraints: Owing to a small donor count, the genetic and exposure-history diversity represented was limited. Sampling involved blood alone; tissue repertoires likely differ.

To note about this clone: Its specificity is not known.

The authors loaded 150 to 250 ng DNA, 27,000 or so T cell genomes, into sorted-subset replicate PCRs. Libraries were prepared by immunoSEQ multiplex PCR; TCRdb keeps only in-frame clonotypes and omits some of them. The sample carries roughly 2.1 million clones, 90% to 95% recorded once. CD45RO-negative CD8 cells positively selected for CCR7 made up the naive population, which excluded terminally differentiated effector memory CD45RA+ cells. The sequencing input was naive CD8+ T cells from PBMCs. This chain connects TRBV6-5 to TRBJ1-1; no clear D. The receptor comes from a man aged 18 to 30 in good health. Some clones in this sample may be carry-over from other donors' samples. CDR3 coding DNA: TGTGCCAGCAGTTCGACCAGAACCATGAACACTGAAGCTTTCTTT. This encodes CASSSTRTMNTEAFF.